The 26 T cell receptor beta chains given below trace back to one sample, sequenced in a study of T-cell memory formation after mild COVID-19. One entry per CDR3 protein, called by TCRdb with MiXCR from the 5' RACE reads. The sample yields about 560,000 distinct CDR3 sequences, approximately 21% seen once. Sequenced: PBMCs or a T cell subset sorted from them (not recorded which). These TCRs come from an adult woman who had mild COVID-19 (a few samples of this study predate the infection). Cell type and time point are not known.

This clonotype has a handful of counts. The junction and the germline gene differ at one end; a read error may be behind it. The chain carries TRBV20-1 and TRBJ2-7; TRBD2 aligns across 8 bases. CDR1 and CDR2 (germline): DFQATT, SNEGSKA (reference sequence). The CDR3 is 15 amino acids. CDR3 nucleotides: TGCAGTGCCAGAGAGGGACGGGAGGGTTCGGACGAGCAGTACTTC. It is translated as CSAREGREGSDEQYF.

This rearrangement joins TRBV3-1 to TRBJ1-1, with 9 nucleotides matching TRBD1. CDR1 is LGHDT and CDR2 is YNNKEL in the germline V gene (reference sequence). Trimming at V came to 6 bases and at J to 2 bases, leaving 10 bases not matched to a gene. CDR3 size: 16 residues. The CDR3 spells CASRDRGKTSNTEAFF. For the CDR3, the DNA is TGTGCCAGCAGGGACAGGGGCAAGACCTCAAACACTGAAGCTTTCTTT.

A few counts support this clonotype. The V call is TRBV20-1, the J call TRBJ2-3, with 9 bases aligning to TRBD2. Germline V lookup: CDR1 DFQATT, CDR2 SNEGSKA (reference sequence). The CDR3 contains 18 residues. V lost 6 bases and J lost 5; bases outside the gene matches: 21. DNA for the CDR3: TGCAGTGCCCCCGGTCGAATGGGTAGCGGGGGTTTTATAGATACGCAGTATTTT. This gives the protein CSAPGRMGSGGFIDTQYF.

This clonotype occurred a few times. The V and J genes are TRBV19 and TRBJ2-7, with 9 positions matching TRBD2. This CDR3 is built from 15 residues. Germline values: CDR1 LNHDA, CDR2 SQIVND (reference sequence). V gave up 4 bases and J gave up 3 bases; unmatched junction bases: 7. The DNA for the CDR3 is TGTGCCAGTAGTACGCGGGGGGGCCCCCGCTACGAGCAGTACTTC. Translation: CASSTRGGPRYEQYF.

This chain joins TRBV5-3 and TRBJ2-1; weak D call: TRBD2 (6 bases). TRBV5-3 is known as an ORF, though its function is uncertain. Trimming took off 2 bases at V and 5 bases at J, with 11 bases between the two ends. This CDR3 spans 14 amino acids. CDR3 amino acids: CARSFSSGHNEQFF. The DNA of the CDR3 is TGTGCCAGAAGCTTTAGTAGCGGACACAATGAGCAGTTCTTC.

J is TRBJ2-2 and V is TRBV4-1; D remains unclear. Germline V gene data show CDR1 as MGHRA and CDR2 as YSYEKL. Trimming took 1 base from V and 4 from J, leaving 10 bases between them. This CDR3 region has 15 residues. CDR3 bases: TGCGCCAGCAGCCAAGGTCCACGGAGCACCGGGGAGCTGTTTTTT. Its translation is CASSQGPRSTGELFF.

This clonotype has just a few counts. The DNA for the CDR3 is TGTGCCAGCAGCCTCCGGACTAGCGGGAGGATCAATGAGCAGTTCTTC. It encodes CASSLRTSGRINEQFF. The V and J genes are TRBV7-9 and TRBJ2-1; 14 bases map to TRBD2. Trimming cost V 5 bases and J 6 bases; bases outside gene matches: 6. Per germline, CDR1 SEHNR and CDR2 FQNEAQ (reference sequence). This CDR3 has 16 amino acids. Drawing the rest from reference TRBV7-9 and TRBJ2-1, the complete variable domain is DTGVSQNPRHKITKRGQNVTFRCDPISEHNRLYWYRQTLGQGPEFLTYFQNEAQLEKSRLLSDRFSAERPKGSFSTLEIQRTEQGDSAMYLCASSLRTSGRINEQFFGPGTRLTVL.

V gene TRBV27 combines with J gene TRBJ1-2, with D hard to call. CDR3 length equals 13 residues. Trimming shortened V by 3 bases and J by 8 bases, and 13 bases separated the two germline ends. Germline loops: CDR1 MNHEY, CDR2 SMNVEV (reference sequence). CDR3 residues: CASSFQARNGYTF. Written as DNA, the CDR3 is TGTGCCAGCAGTTTCCAAGCTCGGAACGGCTACACCTTC.

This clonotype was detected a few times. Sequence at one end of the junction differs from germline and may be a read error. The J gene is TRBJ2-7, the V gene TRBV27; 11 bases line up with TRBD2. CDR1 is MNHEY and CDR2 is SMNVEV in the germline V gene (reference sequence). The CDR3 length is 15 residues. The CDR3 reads CASRLLVAGGGEQYF. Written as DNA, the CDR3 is TGTGCCAGCCGTTTACTGGTAGCGGGAGGGGGCGAGCAGTACTTC.

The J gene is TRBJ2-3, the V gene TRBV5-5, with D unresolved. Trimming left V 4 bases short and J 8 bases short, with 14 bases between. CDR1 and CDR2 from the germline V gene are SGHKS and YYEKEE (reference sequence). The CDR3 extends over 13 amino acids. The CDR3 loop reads CASSPEPLATQYF. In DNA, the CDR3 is TGTGCCAGCAGCCCCGAGCCCCTGGCTACGCAGTATTTT. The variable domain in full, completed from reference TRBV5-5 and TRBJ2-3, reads DAGVTQSPTHLIKTRGQQVTLRCSPISGHKSVSWYQQVLGQGPQFIFQYYEKEERGRGNFPDRFSARQFPNYSSELNVNALLLGDSALYLCASSPEPLATQYFGPGTRLTVL.

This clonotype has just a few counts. The CDR3 reads CASSVEGSQETQYF. DNA of the CDR3: TGTGCCAGCAGCGTAGAGGGCTCCCAAGAGACCCAGTACTTC. The V and J genes are TRBV9 and TRBJ2-5; D is unclear. This CDR3 has 14 amino acids. Germline assignment: CDR1 SGDLS and CDR2 YYNGEE. Trimming shortened V by 0 bases and J by 1 base, and 7 bases separated the two germline ends.

Here the CDR3 DNA reads TGTGCCAGCAGCTTACCCCGTACTAGCGGGGCCACCGGGGAGCTGTTTTTT. As protein: CASSLPRTSGATGELFF. The chain combines TRBV11-3 with TRBJ2-2; 10 bases agree with TRBD2. With 2 bases clipped from V and 4 bases from J, the junction kept 7 bases outside the gene matches. CDR1 is SGHNT and CDR2 is YENEEA in the germline V gene. The CDR3 is 17 residues long.

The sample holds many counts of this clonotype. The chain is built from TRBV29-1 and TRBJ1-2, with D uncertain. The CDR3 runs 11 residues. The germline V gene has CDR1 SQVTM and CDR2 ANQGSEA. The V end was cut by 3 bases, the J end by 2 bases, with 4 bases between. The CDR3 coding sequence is TGCAGCGTTGAGAAGAACTATGGCTACACCTTC. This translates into CSVEKNYGYTF.

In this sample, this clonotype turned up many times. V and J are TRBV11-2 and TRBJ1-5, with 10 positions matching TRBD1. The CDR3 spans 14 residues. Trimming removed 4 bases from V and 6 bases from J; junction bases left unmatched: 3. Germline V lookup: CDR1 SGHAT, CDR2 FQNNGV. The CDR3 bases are TGTGCCAGCAGCTCTAGGACAGGGGGTCAGCCCCAGCATTTT. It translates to CASSSRTGGQPQHF.

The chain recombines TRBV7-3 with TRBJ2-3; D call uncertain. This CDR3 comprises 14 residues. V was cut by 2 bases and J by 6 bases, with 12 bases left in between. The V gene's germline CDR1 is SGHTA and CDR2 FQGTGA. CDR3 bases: TGTGCCAGCAGCTTAGTTTCTGTTTCGGATACGCAGTATTTT. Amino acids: CASSLVSVSDTQYF.

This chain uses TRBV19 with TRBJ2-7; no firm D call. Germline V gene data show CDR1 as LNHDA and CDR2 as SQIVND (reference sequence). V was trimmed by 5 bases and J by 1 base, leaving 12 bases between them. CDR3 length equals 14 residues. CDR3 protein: CASSPPLRSYEQYF. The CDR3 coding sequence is TGTGCCAGTAGTCCCCCGCTGCGATCCTACGAGCAGTACTTC.

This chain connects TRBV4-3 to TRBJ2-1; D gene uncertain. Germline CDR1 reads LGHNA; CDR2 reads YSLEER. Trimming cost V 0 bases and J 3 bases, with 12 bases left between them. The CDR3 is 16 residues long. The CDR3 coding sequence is TGCGCCAGCAGCCAAGATCTCGATCCCCGCTACAATGAGCAGTTCTTC. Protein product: CASSQDLDPRYNEQFF.

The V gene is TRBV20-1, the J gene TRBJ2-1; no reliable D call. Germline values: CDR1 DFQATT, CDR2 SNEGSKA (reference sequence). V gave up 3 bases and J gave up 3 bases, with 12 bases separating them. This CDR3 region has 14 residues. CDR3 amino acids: CSASHDSLYNEQFF. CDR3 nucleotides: TGCAGTGCTAGTCACGATTCCCTCTACAATGAGCAGTTCTTC.

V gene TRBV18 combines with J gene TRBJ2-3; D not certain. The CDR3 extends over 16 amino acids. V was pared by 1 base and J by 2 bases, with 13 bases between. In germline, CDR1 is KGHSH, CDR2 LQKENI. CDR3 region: CASSPQPLKNTDTQYF. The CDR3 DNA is TGTGCCAGCTCACCACAACCGCTAAAGAACACAGATACGCAGTATTTT. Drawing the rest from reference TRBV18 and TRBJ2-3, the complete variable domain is NAGVMQNPRHLVRRRGQEARLRCSPMKGHSHVYWYRQLPEEGLKFMVYLQKENIIDESGMPKERFSAEFPKEGPSILRIQQVVRGDSAAYFCASSPQPLKNTDTQYFGPGTRLTVL.

CDR3: CASSQTGTNIYNEQFF. CDR3 coding DNA: TGTGCCAGCAGCCAAACCGGGACTAACATCTACAATGAGCAGTTCTTC. V is TRBV7-2 and J is TRBJ2-1, with 7 bases matching TRBD2. Germline lookup yields CDR1 SGHTA and CDR2 FQGNSA. The length of the CDR3 is 16 residues. The ends lost 5 bases at V and 3 bases at J; junction bases unmatched: 10.

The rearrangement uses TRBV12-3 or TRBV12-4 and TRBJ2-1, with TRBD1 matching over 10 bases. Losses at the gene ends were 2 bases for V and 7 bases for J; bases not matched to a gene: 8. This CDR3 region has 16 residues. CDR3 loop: CASSLTPGQGRNEQFF. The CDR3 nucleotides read TGTGCCAGCAGTTTAACCCCGGGACAGGGGCGGAATGAGCAGTTCTTC.

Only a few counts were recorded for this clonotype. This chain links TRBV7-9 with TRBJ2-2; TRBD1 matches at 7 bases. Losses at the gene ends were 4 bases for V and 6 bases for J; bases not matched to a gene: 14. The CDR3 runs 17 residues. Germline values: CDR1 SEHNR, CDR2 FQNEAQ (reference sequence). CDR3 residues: CASSSRSPTTGAGELFF. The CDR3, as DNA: TGTGCCAGCAGCTCCCGTTCCCCTACCACAGGGGCCGGGGAGCTGTTTTTT. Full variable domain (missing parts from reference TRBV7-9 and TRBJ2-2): DTGVSQNPRHKITKRGQNVTFRCDPISEHNRLYWYRQTLGQGPEFLTYFQNEAQLEKSRLLSDRFSAERPKGSFSTLEIQRTEQGDSAMYLCASSSRSPTTGAGELFFGEGSRLTVL.

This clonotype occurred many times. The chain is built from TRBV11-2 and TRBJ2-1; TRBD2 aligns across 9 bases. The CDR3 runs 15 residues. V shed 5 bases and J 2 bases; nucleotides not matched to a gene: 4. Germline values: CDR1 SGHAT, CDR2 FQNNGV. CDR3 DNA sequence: TGTGCCAGCAGCCTTAGCGGGAGTACCTACAATGAGCAGTTCTTC. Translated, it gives CASSLSGSTYNEQFF.

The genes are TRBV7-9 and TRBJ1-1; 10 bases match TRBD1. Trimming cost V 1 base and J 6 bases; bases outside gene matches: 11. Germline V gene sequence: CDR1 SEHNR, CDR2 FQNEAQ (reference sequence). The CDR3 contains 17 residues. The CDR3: CASSLGGTGVLSSEAFF. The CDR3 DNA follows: TGTGCCAGCAGCTTAGGAGGGACAGGGGTATTGTCGTCTGAAGCTTTCTTT.

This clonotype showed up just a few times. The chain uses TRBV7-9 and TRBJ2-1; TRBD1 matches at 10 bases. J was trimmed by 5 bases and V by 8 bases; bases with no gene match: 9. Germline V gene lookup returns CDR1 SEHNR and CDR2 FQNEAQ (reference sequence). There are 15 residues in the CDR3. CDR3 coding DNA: TGTGCCAGCCACGCGGGGACAGGGGTCCACAATGAGCAGTTCTTC. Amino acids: CASHAGTGVHNEQFF.

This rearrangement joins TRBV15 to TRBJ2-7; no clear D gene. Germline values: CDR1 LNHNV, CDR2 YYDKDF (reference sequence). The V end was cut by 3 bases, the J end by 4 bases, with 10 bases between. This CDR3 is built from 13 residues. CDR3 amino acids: CATSRNRFYEQYF. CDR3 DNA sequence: TGTGCCACCAGCAGGAACAGATTTTACGAGCAGTACTTC.